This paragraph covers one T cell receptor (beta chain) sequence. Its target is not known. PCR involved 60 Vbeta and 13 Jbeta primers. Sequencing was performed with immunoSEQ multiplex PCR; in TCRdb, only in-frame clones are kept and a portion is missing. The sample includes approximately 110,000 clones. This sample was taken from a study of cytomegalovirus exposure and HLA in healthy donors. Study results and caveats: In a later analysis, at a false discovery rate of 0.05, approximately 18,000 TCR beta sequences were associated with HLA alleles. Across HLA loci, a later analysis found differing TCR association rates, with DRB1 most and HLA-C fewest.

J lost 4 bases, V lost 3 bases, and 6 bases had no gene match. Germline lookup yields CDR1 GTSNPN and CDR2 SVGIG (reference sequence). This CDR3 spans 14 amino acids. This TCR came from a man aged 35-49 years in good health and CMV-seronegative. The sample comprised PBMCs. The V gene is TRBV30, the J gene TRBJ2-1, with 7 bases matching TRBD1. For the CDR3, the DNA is TGTGCCTGGAGCGGGACAGCTCAATACAATGAGCAGTTCTTC. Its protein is CAWSGTAQYNEQFF.